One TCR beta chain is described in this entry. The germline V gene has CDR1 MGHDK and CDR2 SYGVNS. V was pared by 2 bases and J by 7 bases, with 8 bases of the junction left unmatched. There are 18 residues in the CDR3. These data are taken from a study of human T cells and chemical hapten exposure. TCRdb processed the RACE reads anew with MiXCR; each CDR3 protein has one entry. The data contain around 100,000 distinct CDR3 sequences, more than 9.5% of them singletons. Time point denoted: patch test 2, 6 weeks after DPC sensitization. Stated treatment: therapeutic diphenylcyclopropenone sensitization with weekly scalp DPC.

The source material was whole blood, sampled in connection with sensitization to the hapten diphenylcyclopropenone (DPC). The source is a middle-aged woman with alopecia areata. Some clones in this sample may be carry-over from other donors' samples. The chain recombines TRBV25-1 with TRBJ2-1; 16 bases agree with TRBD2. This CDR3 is CASSEPQSGLAGGNEQFF. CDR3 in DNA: TGTGCCAGCAGTGAACCCCAGTCGGGACTAGCGGGAGGGAATGAGCAGTTCTTC.